This T cell receptor (beta chain) was sequenced in a study of blood T cell repertoires in COVID-19. Study context: PBMCs, B-cell-depleted T cells, or T cells were the source of the cDNA or gDNA that made up the material.

The CDR3 is made up of 14 amino acids. CDR1 and CDR2 from the germline V gene are KGHSH and LQKENI. The trim removed 3 bases at V and 8 bases at J, leaving 6 bases unmatched. The method was immunoSEQ multiplex PCR; TCRdb's version includes in-frame clones alone and lacks a portion of them. The table shows roughly 300,000 clones, with over 75% occurring only once. The chain couples TRBV18 to TRBJ2-1; 8 positions agree with TRBD2. This TCR derives from a woman aged 25 to 39 who had recovered from COVID-19. Sequencing was performed on PBMCs or T cells enriched from blood (not recorded which). The CDR3 nucleotides read TGTGCCAGCTCACCCCAAGCGGGAGTGGATGAGCAGTTCTTC. Encoded protein: CASSPQAGVDEQFF.